These T cell receptor beta chains were read from a single sample in a study of CD8+ T cells in alopecia areata. TCRdb's copy holds only in-frame clones and misses some; the assay was immunoSEQ multiplex PCR. The table includes approximately 210,000 clones, around two fifths detected once. The sequenced sample was CD4+ T cells sorted from blood, obtained between weeks 36 and 40, from a patient treated with tofacitinib. These receptors came from a human donor with alopecia areata. The CDR3 runs from the conserved cysteine through the conserved F or W. Fields, in order: V gene, J gene, clone size, D gene, CDR3 DNA, CDR3 protein. The D gene is left open where the match is weak. Size is omitted from some rows. Given values are once, few, many or a class for expanded clones.

V gene: TRBV7-2
J gene: TRBJ2-3
clone size: .
D gene: TRBD2
CDR3 DNA: TGTGCCAGCAGCCGCCGACTAGCGGGAGTCCCAGATACGCAGTATTTT
CDR3 protein: CASSRRLAGVPDTQYF

V gene: TRBV4-2
J gene: TRBJ2-7
clone size: few
D gene: .
CDR3 DNA: TGTGCCAGCAGCCTACCCTCGAGGAGTAGCTCCTACGAGCAGTGCTTC
CDR3 protein: CASSLPSRSSSYEQCF

V gene: TRBV25-1
J gene: TRBJ2-1
clone size: .
D gene: .
CDR3 DNA: TGTGCCAGCCCGGGTGTTGTCTCCTACAATGAGCAGTTCTTC
CDR3 protein: CASPGVVSYNEQFF

V gene: TRBV5-1
J gene: TRBJ2-3
clone size: once
D gene: .
CDR3 DNA: TGCGCCAGCAGCCTCCAACCAACAGGGTCGAGCACAGATACGCAGTATTTT
CDR3 protein: CASSLQPTGSSTDTQYF

V gene: TRBV6-1
J gene: TRBJ1-1
clone size: .
D gene: .
CDR3 DNA: TGTGCCATCAGTGAGACTCGGCGGGCGGACACTGAAGCTTTCTTT
CDR3 protein: CAISETRRADTEAFF

V gene: TRBV6-5
J gene: TRBJ1-5
clone size: .
D gene: TRBD1
CDR3 DNA: TGTGCCACACGGGGACAGGGCAATCAGCCCCAGCATTTT
CDR3 protein: CATRGQGNQPQHF

V gene: TRBV5-6
J gene: TRBJ1-5
clone size: .
D gene: .
CDR3 DNA: TGTGCCAGCAGCTTGGCCCTTAGGGCGCGGGACGGCAATCAGCCCCAGCATTTT
CDR3 protein: CASSLALRARDGNQPQHF

V gene: TRBV29-1
J gene: TRBJ1-5
clone size: .
D gene: .
CDR3 DNA: TGCAGCGTTAAAAACGGGGATCAGCCCCAGCATTTT
CDR3 protein: CSVKNGDQPQHF

V gene: TRBV25-1
J gene: TRBJ1-2
clone size: .
D gene: .
CDR3 DNA: TGTGCCAGCAGTGAACTGACCTATGGCTACACCTTC
CDR3 protein: CASSELTYGYTF

V gene: TRBV2
J gene: TRBJ2-1
clone size: .
D gene: .
CDR3 DNA: TGTGCCAGCAGTGGGGGGTACTACAATGAGCAGTTCTTC
CDR3 protein: CASSGGYYNEQFF

V gene: TRBV7-2
J gene: TRBJ1-5
clone size: .
D gene: TRBD1
CDR3 DNA: TGTGCCAGCAGCCCCACAGGGACAGGCAGCCAGCATTTT
CDR3 protein: CASSPTGTGSQHF

V gene: TRBV15
J gene: TRBJ2-3
clone size: .
D gene: TRBD2
CDR3 DNA: TGTGCCACCAGCAAGACTAGCGGATCAGATACGCAGTATTTT
CDR3 protein: CATSKTSGSDTQYF

V gene: TRBV19
J gene: TRBJ1-2
clone size: .
D gene: .
CDR3 DNA: TGTGCCAGTAGTATTGTCGGGAAAGGCTACACCTTC
CDR3 protein: CASSIVGKGYTF

V gene: TRBV7-2
J gene: TRBJ1-2
clone size: .
D gene: TRBD1
CDR3 DNA: TGTGCCAGCACCCCTCCGGGCGCAGGGGGCTCCTATGGCTACACCTTC
CDR3 protein: CASTPPGAGGSYGYTF

V gene: TRBV28
J gene: TRBJ1-5
clone size: many
D gene: .
CDR3 DNA: TGTGCCAGCAGTAAGGACGGAGGCAATCAGCCCCAGCATTTT
CDR3 protein: CASSKDGGNQPQHF

V gene: TRBV5-1
J gene: TRBJ2-3
clone size: once
D gene: TRBD2
CDR3 DNA: TGCGCCAGCAGTAGATCTAGCGGGAACCCCACAGATACGCAGTATTTT
CDR3 protein: CASSRSSGNPTDTQYF

V gene: TRBV7-8
J gene: TRBJ1-2
clone size: .
D gene: TRBD1
CDR3 DNA: TGTGCCAGCAGCCCGTCCCGGACAGGAGCTAACTATGGCTACACCTTC
CDR3 protein: CASSPSRTGANYGYTF

V gene: TRBV5-5
J gene: TRBJ1-1
clone size: .
D gene: TRBD1
CDR3 DNA: TGTGCCAGCACCCTAACGGGACAGCCTATGAACACTGAAGCTTTCTTT
CDR3 protein: CASTLTGQPMNTEAFF

V gene: TRBV20-1
J gene: TRBJ2-7
clone size: .
D gene: .
CDR3 DNA: TGCAGTGCTAGTTTCGGGAATGAGCAGTACTTC
CDR3 protein: CSASFGNEQYF

V gene: TRBV30
J gene: TRBJ1-4
clone size: .
D gene: .
CDR3 DNA: TGTGCCTGGAGGCCAGTTAATGAAAAACTGTTTTTT
CDR3 protein: CAWRPVNEKLFF

V gene: TRBV7-2
J gene: TRBJ2-7
clone size: many
D gene: .
CDR3 DNA: TGTGCCAGCAGCTTAGCTAGCAGGTCGATCTCCTACGAGCAGTACTTC
CDR3 protein: CASSLASRSISYEQYF

V gene: TRBV25-1
J gene: TRBJ2-2
clone size: .
D gene: .
CDR3 DNA: TGTGCCAGCACCCAATGGGGGGCTAGCGGGGAGCTGTTTTTT
CDR3 protein: CASTQWGASGELFF

V gene: TRBV5-1
J gene: TRBJ2-2
clone size: once
D gene: .
CDR3 DNA: TGCGCCAGCAGCTTGGAACGGGAGCTGTTTTTT
CDR3 protein: CASSLERELFF

V gene: TRBV7-2
J gene: TRBJ2-3
clone size: few
D gene: .
CDR3 DNA: TGTGCCAGCAACCCAGGCACAGATACGCAGTATTTT
CDR3 protein: CASNPGTDTQYF

V gene: TRBV29-1
J gene: TRBJ2-3
clone size: .
D gene: TRBD2
CDR3 DNA: TGCAGCGTTGGGGAACTAGCGGGACCAGATACGCAGTATTTT
CDR3 protein: CSVGELAGPDTQYF

V gene: TRBV15
J gene: TRBJ2-5
clone size: .
D gene: .
CDR3 DNA: TGTGCCACCAGCAGGGGCCAGAGACAAGAGACCCAGTACTTC
CDR3 protein: CATSRGQRQETQYF

V gene: TRBV5-1
J gene: TRBJ2-3
clone size: .
D gene: TRBD1
CDR3 DNA: TGCGCCAGCAGCCGAACAGGGGGCGAACGAGATACGCAGTATTTT
CDR3 protein: CASSRTGGERDTQYF

V gene: TRBV14
J gene: TRBJ2-7
clone size: few
D gene: .
CDR3 DNA: TGTGCCAGCAGCCTCACGGGCGGATACGAGCAGTACTTC
CDR3 protein: CASSLTGGYEQYF

V gene: TRBV30
J gene: TRBJ2-2
clone size: .
D gene: .
CDR3 DNA: TGTGCCTGGAATGACGGTAACACCGGGGAGCTGTTTTTT
CDR3 protein: CAWNDGNTGELFF

V gene: TRBV5-4
J gene: TRBJ2-5
clone size: .
D gene: TRBD2
CDR3 DNA: TGTGCCAGCAGTTCTGGCGGGAGGGTGGAGACCCAGTACTTC
CDR3 protein: CASSSGGRVETQYF

V gene: TRBV11-2
J gene: TRBJ2-7
clone size: .
D gene: .
CDR3 DNA: TGTGCCAGCAGCCCCCGGACGGCCCTCTACGAGCAGTACTTC
CDR3 protein: CASSPRTALYEQYF

V gene: TRBV4-1
J gene: TRBJ1-5
clone size: few
D gene: TRBD1
CDR3 DNA: TGCGCCAGCAGCCAGGGGACAGACTTCAATCAGCCCCAGCATTTT
CDR3 protein: CASSQGTDFNQPQHF

V gene: TRBV10-3
J gene: TRBJ2-7
clone size: few
D gene: .
CDR3 DNA: TGTGCCACCGGACAGAGCTACGAGCAGTACTTC
CDR3 protein: CATGQSYEQYF

V gene: TRBV5-1
J gene: TRBJ2-1
clone size: .
D gene: .
CDR3 DNA: TGCGCCAGCAGCTTGAAGGCAGGAGTTGGGAATGAGCAGTTCTTC
CDR3 protein: CASSLKAGVGNEQFF

V gene: TRBV5-1
J gene: TRBJ1-2
clone size: few
D gene: .
CDR3 DNA: TGCGCCAGCAGCTTGGACGGGACCGAGGGCGGCTACACCTTC
CDR3 protein: CASSLDGTEGGYTF

V gene: TRBV7-6
J gene: TRBJ2-5
clone size: .
D gene: TRBD1
CDR3 DNA: TGTGCCAGCAGCCCGCGGACAGGGTTTTCCCCAATGTGGGGGACCCAGTACTTC
CDR3 protein: CASSPRTGFSPMWGTQYF

V gene: TRBV7-9
J gene: TRBJ1-4
clone size: few
D gene: .
CDR3 DNA: TGTGCCAGCAGCTCCATCATCGCAACTAATGAAAAACTGTTTTTT
CDR3 protein: CASSSIIATNEKLFF

V gene: TRBV29-1
J gene: TRBJ2-7
clone size: .
D gene: .
CDR3 DNA: TGCAGCGTTCGGTCTAGCCCCGCGCTTTACGAGCAGTACTTC
CDR3 protein: CSVRSSPALYEQYF

V gene: TRBV29-1
J gene: TRBJ2-5
clone size: few
D gene: TRBD1
CDR3 DNA: TGCAGCGCCGGGACAGGGTTCGTAGAGACCCAGTACTTC
CDR3 protein: CSAGTGFVETQYF

V gene: TRBV7-8
J gene: TRBJ2-2
clone size: .
D gene: TRBD2
CDR3 DNA: TGTGCCAGCAGCCAGGGACTAGAGGACACCGGGGAGCTGTTTTTT
CDR3 protein: CASSQGLEDTGELFF

V gene: TRBV5-5
J gene: TRBJ2-6
clone size: few
D gene: .
CDR3 DNA: TGTGCCAGCAGCTTCGGGACCCAGGTGAGGGCCAACGTCCTGACTTTC
CDR3 protein: CASSFGTQVRANVLTF

V gene: TRBV9
J gene: TRBJ2-4
clone size: .
D gene: TRBD2
CDR3 DNA: TGTGCCAGCAGCGTAGCTACGGGGGGCAAAAACATTCAGTACTTC
CDR3 protein: CASSVATGGKNIQYF